The sequence of this T cell receptor beta chain was determined in a study of blood T cell repertoires in COVID-19. V lost 6 bases and J 6 bases, leaving 15 bases between the germline ends. Germline CDR1 reads MNHEY; CDR2 reads SVGAGI. The CDR3 is 15 amino acids. Profiling relied on immunoSEQ multiplex PCR, and the TCRdb table lists in-frame clones only, not all of them. The sample contains 100,000 or so clones, about 85% of which appear only once. Sample: peripheral blood. This receptor was taken from a man aged 45 to 65 with acute or convalescent COVID-19. The chain has TRBV6-5 and TRBJ1-6, with D possibly matching TRBD1 (5 bases). The CDR3 protein is CASRQGGVFNSPLHF. The CDR3 nucleotides are TGTGCCAGCAGGCAGGGTGGAGTTTTTAATTCACCCCTCCACTTT.